The 6 T cell receptor beta chains below come from one sample, sequenced in a study of pediatric ulcerative colitis. One to two pinch biopsies were taken from the rectum during colonoscopy. Using immunoSEQ multiplex PCR, the repertoire was profiled, and TCRdb retains in-frame clones only, with some absent. The table has over 30,000 clones, roughly 81% seen once. The sample was gut tissue. The source of these receptors is a boy younger than 18 with mild ulcerative colitis.

The gene calls are TRBV6-5 and TRBJ2-7; 9 bases align to TRBD2. Germline V lookup: CDR1 MNHEY, CDR2 SVGAGI. This CDR3 comprises 15 residues. The ends lost 0 bases at V and 5 bases at J; junction bases unmatched: 5. The CDR3 protein is CASSYSGLAGHEQYF. DNA for the CDR3: TGTGCCAGCAGTTACTCGGGGCTAGCGGGGCACGAGCAGTACTTC.

In its sample, this clone was seen a few times. The chain links TRBV7-2 to TRBJ1-5, with 7 nucleotides matching TRBD1. The V and J ends lost 1 base and 3 bases, in that order; junction bases with no gene match: 3. Germline-derived CDR1 and CDR2 are SGHTA and FQGNSA. This CDR3 has 15 amino acids. As DNA, the CDR3 is TGTGCCAGCAGCTTAGTCGGGACAGACAATCAGCCCCAGCATTTT. Translated: CASSLVGTDNQPQHF.

The V call is TRBV4-1, the J call TRBJ2-7, with 7 bases lining up with TRBD1. CDR1 is MGHRA and CDR2 is YSYEKL in the germline V gene. Unmatched junction bases numbered 9, after V lost 1 base and J lost 0 bases. CDR3 size: 17 residues. The CDR3 nucleotides read TGCGCCAGCAGCCAAGTCTTTCCGGGACAGAGCTCCTACGAGCAGTACTTC. This sequence encodes CASSQVFPGQSSYEQYF.

The chain uses TRBV10-1 and TRBJ1-1; D unresolved. V lost 0 bases to trimming and J lost 10 bases, with 12 bases between them. Germline CDR1 is WNHNN and CDR2 is SYGVQD (reference sequence). The CDR3 contains 13 residues. The CDR3 DNA is TGCGCCAGCAGTGAGTCAACAGTCGGGATAGCTTTCTTT. Protein sequence: CASSESTVGIAFF.

J is TRBJ2-7 and V is TRBV11-2, with a possible D match to TRBD2 (6 bases). V was pared by 5 bases and J by 3 bases, with 14 bases between. This CDR3 is built from 14 residues. The V gene's germline CDR1 is SGHAT and CDR2 FQNNGV. CDR3: CASSVGSSFYEQYF. As DNA, the CDR3 is TGTGCCAGCAGCGTCGGGAGTTCCTTCTACGAGCAGTACTTC.

The count of this clone is one. The CDR3 sequence is CASSPRTGAYEQYF. In DNA, the CDR3 is TGTGCCAGCAGTCCCCGGACAGGGGCCTACGAGCAGTACTTC. The chain uses TRBV6-1 and TRBJ2-7; 9 bases line up with TRBD1. Germline CDR1 and CDR2: MNHNS and SASEGT. The V segment lost 5 bases and the J segment 2 bases; nucleotides outside the gene matches: 4. The CDR3 totals 14 residues.